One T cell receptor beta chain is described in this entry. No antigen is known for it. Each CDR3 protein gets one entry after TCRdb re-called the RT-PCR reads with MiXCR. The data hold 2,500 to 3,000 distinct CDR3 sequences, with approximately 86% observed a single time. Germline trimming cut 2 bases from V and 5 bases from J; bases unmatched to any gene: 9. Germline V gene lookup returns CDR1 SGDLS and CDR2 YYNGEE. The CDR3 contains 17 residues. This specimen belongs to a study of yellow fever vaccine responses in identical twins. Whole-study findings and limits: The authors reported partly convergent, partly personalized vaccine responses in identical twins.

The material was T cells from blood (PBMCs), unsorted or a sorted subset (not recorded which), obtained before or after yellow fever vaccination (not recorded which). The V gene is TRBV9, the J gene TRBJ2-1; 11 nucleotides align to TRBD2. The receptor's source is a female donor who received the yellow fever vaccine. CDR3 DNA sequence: TGTGCCAGCAGCGTCTTTAGCGGGAGGGAGCTCAACAATGAGCAGTTCTTC. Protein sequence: CASSVFSGRELNNEQFF. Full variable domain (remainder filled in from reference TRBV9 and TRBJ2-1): DSGVTQTPKHLITATGQRVTLRCSPRSGDLSVYWYQQSLDQGLQFLIQYYNGEERAKGNILERFSAQQFPDLHSELNLSSLELGDSALYFCASSVFSGRELNNEQFFGPGTRLTVL.